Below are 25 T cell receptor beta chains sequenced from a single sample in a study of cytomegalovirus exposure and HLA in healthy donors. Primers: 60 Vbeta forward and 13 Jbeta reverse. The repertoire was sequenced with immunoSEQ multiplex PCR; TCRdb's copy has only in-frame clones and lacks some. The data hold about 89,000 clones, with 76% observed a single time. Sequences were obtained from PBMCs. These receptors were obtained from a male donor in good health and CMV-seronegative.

CDR3 region: CASSPPGQGSFF. CDR3 nucleotide sequence: TGTGCCAGCAGTCCCCCGGGACAGGGGTCTTTCTTT. The V and J genes are TRBV6-5 and TRBJ1-1, with 10 bases lining up with TRBD1. Germline values: CDR1 MNHEY, CDR2 SVGAGI. This CDR3 contains 12 residues. V was clipped by 5 bases and J by 12 bases; unmatched bases: 6.

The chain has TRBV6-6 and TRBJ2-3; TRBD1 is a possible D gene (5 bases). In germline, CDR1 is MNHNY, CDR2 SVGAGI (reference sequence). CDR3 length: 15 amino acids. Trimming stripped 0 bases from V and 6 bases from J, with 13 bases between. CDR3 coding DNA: TGTGCCAGCAGTTACTCGCTGACAGCCCCGGATACGCAGTATTTT. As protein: CASSYSLTAPDTQYF.

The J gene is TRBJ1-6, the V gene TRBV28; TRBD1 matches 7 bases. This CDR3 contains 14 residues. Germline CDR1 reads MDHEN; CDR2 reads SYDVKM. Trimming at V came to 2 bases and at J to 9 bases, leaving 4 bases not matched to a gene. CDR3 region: CASSLNDRVSPLHF. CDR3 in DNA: TGTGCCAGCAGTTTAAACGACAGGGTTTCACCCCTCCACTTT. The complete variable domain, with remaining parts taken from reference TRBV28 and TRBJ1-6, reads DVKVTQSSRYLVKRTGEKVFLECVQDMDHENMFWYRQDPGLGLRLIYFSYDVKMKEKGDIPEGYSVSREKKERFSLILESASTNQTSMYLCASSLNDRVSPLHFGNGTRLTVT.

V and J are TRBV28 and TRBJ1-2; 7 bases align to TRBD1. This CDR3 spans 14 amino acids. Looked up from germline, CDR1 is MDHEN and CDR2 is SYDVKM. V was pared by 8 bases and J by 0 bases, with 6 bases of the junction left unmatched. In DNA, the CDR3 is TGTGCCAGCGGCCGGGACAGAACTAACTATGGCTACACCTTC. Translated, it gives CASGRDRTNYGYTF.

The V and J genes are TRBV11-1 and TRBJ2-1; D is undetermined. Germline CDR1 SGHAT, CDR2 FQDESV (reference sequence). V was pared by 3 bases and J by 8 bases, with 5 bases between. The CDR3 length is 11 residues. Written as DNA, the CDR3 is TGTGCCAGCAGCTTTACGGATGAGCAGTTCTTC. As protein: CASSFTDEQFF.

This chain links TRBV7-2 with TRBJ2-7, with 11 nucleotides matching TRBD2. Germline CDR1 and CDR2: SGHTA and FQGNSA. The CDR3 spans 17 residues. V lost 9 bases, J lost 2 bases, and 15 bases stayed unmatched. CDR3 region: CASSAWLAGGPAYEQYF. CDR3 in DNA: TGTGCCAGTAGCGCGTGGCTAGCGGGGGGTCCCGCCTACGAGCAGTACTTC.

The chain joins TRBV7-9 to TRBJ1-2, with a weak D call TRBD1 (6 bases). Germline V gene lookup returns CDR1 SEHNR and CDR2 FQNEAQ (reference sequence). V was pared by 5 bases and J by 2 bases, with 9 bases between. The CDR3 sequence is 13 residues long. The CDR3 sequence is CASSSGQNYGYTF. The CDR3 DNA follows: TGTGCCAGCAGCAGCGGACAGAACTATGGCTACACCTTC.

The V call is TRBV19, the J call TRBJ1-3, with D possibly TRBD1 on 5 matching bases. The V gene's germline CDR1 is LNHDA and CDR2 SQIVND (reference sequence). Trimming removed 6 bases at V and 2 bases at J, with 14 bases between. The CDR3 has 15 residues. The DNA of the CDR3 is TGTGCCAGTAGCATCCAGGGAAGGACTGGAAACACCATATATTTT. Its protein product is CASSIQGRTGNTIYF.

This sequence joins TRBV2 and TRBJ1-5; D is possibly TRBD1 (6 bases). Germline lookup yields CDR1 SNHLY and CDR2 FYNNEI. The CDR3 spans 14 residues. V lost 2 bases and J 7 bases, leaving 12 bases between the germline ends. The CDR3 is CASSESRGAQPQHF. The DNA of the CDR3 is TGTGCCAGCAGTGAATCGCGGGGGGCCCAGCCCCAGCATTTT.

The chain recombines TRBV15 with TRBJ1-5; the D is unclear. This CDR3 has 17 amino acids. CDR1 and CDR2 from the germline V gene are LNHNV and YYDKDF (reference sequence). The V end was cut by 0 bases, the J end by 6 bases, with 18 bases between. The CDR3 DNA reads TGTGCCACCAGCAGAGAGTCGGTTACGCCGGGGAGTCAGCCCCAGCATTTT. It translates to CATSRESVTPGSQPQHF. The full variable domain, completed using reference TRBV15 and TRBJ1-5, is DAMVIQNPRYQVTQFGKPVTLSCSQTLNHNVMYWYQQKSSQAPKLLFHYYDKDFNNEADTPDNFQSRRPNTSFCFLDIRSPGLGDTAMYLCATSRESVTPGSQPQHFGDGTRLSIL.

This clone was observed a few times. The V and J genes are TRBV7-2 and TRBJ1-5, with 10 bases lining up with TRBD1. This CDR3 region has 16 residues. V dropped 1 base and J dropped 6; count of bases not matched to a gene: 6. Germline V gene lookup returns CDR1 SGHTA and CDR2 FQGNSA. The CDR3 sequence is CASSLVGTGDGQPQHF. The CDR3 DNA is TGTGCCAGCAGCTTAGTGGGGACAGGGGATGGTCAGCCCCAGCATTTT.

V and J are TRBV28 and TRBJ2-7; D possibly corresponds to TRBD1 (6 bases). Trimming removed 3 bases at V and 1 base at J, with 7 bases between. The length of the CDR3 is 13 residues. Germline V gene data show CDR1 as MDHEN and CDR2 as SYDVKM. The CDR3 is CASSLDSSYEQYF. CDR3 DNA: TGTGCCAGCAGTTTGGACAGTTCCTACGAGCAGTACTTC.

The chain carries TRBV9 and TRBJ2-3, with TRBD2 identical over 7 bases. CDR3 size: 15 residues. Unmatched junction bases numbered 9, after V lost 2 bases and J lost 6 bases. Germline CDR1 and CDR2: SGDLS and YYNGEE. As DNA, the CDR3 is TGTGCCAGCAGCGTTCGCGGGGGATCCCGGGATACGCAGTATTTT. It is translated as CASSVRGGSRDTQYF.

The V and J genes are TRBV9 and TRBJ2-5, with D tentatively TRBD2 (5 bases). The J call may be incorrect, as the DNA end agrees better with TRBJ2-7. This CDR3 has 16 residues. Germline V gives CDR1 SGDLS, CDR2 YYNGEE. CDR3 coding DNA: TGTGCCAGCAGCCCACGATCGGGGTGGCAGGTCCACGAGCAGTACTTC. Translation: CASSPRSGWQVHEQYF.

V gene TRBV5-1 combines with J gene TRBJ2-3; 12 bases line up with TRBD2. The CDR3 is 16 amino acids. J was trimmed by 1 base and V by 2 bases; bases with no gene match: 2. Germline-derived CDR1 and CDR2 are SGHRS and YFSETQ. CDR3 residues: CASSFRLAGGTDTQYF. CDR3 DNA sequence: TGCGCCAGCAGCTTCCGACTAGCGGGAGGCACAGATACGCAGTATTTT.

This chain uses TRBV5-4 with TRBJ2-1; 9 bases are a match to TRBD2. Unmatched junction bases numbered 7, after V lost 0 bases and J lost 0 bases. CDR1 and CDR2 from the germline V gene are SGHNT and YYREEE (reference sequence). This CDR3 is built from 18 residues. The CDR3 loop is CASSLATSGCFSYNEQFF. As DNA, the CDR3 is TGTGCCAGCAGCTTGGCAACTAGCGGGTGCTTCTCCTACAATGAGCAGTTCTTC.

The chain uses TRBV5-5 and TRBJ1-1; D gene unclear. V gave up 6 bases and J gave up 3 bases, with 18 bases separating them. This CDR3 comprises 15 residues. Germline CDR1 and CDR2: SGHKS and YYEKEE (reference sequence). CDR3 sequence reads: CASTLDLRAHTEAFF. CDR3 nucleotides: TGTGCCAGCACCCTCGACCTGAGGGCGCACACTGAAGCTTTCTTT.

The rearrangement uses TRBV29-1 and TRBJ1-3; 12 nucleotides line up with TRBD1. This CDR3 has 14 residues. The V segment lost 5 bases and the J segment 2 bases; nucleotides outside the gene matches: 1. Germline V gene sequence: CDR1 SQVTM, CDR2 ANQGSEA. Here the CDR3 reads CSVRDRGPGNTIYF. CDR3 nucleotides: TGCAGCGTTCGGGACAGGGGGCCTGGAAACACCATATATTTT.

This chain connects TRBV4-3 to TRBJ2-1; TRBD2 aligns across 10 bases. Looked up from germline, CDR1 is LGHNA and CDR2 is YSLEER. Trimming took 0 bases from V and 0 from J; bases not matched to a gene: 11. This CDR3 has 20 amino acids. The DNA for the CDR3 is TGCGCCAGCAGCCAAGAACGGTCGGTCGGACTAGCGGCCTCCTACAATGAGCAGTTCTTC. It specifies CASSQERSVGLAASYNEQFF.

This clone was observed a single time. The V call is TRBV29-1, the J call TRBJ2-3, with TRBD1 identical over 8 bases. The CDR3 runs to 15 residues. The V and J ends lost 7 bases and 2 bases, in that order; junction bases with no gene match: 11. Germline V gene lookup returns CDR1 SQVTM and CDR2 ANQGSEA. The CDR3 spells CSAKTGADPTDTQYF. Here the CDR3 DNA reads TGCAGCGCCAAGACAGGGGCAGACCCCACAGATACGCAGTATTTT.

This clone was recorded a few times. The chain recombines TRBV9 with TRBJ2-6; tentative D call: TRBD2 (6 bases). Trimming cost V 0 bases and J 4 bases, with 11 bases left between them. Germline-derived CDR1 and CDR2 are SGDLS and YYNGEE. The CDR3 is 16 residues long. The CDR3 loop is CASSVAGGSGANVLTF. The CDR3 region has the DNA TGTGCCAGCAGCGTAGCTGGGGGGAGCGGGGCCAACGTCCTGACTTTC.

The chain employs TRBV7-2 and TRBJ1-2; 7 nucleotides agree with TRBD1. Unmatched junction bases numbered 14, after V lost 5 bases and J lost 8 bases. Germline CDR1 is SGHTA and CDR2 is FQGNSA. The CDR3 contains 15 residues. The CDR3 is CASSAGQEVYVGYTF. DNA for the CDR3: TGTGCCAGCAGCGCAGGACAGGAGGTTTATGTAGGCTACACCTTC.

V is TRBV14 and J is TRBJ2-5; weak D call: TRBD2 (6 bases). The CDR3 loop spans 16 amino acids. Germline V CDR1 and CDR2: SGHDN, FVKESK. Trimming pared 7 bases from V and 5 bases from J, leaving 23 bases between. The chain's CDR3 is CASTKGYGAGGETQYF. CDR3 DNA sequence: TGTGCCAGCACCAAAGGGTATGGTGCCGGAGGGGAGACCCAGTACTTC.

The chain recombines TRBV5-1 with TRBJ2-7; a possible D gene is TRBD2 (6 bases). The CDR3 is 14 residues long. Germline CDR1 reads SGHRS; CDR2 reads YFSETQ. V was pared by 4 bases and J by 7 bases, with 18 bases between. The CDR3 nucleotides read TGCGCCAGCAGCCGGGGACGGGAGCCTGAGGAGCAGTACTTC. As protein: CASSRGREPEEQYF.

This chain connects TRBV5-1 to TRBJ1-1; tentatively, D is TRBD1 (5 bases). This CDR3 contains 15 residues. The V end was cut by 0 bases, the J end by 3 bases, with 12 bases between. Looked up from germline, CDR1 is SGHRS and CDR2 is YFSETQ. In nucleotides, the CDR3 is TGCGCCAGCAGCTTGGGCCAGGGCAAACACACTGAAGCTTTCTTT. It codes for CASSLGQGKHTEAFF.